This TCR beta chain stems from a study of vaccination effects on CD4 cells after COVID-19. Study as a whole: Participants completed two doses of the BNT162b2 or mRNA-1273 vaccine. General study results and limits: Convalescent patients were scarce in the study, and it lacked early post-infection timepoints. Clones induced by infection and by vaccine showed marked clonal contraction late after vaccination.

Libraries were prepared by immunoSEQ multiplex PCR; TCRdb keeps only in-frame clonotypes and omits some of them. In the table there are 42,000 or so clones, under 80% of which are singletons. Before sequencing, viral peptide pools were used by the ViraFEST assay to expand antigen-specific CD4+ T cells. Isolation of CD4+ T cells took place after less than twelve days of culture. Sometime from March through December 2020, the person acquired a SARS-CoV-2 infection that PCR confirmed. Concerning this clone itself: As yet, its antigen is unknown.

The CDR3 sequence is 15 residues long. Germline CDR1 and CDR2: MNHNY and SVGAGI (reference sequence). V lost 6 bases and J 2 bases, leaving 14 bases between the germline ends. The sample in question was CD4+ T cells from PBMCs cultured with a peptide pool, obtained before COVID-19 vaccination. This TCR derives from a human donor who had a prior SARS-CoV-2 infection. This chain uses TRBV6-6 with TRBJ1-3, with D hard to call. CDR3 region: CASRGTGTTGNTIYF. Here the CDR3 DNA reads TGTGCCAGCAGGGGAACCGGCACTACTGGAAACACCATATATTTT.